This record looks at one T cell receptor beta chain sequence and its context. Its antigen is unidentified. The CD4+ fraction was divided into a CD45RA+ naive subset and a CD45RA-negative memory subset. Germline-derived CDR1 and CDR2 are SQVTM and ANQGSEA. The CDR3 has 12 residues. V lost 6 bases and J lost 5, with 14 bases in between. Some clones are missing from TCRdb's copy, which holds only in-frame ones; the method was immunoSEQ multiplex PCR. The data show millions of clones, with more than 80% seen just once and approximately 0.4% held by the top ten. These data are taken from a study of shared clonotypes between healthy human individuals. Background on the study: CD4 naive cells filled three plates per donor, CD4 memory three, CD8 naive two and CD8 memory one. General observations from the study: The study generally estimated greater richness for naive than memory subsets.

The sequencing sample was made of naive CD4+ T cells from PBMCs. Described subset: CD45RA+ positively selected. The TCR originated in a man in his late teens or twenties in good health. Some clones in this sample may be carry-over from other donors' samples. The genes are TRBV29-1 and TRBJ2-7; D is ambiguous. The DNA for the CDR3 is TGCAGCGTAGAGGCCAGTAGCCACGAGCAGTACTTC. It encodes CSVEASSHEQYF.